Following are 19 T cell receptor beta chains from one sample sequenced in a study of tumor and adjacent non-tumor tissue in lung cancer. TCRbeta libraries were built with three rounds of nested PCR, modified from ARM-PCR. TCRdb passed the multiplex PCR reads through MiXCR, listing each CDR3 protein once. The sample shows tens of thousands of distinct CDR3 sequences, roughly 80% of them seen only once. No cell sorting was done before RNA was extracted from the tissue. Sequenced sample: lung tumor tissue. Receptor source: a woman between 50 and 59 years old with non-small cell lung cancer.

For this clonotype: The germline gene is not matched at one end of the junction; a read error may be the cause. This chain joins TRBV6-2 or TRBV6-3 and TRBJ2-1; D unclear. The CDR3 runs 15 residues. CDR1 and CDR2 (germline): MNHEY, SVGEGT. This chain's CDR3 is CANSYRRNSYNEQFF. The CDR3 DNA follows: TGTGCCAACAGTTACCGTCGGAACTCCTACAATGAGCAGTTCTTC.

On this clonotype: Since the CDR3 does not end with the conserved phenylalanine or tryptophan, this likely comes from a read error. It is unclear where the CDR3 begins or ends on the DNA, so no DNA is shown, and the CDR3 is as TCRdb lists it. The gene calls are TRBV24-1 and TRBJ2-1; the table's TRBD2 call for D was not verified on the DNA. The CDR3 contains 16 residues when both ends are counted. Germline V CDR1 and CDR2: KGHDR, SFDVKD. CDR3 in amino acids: CAISRASSRSYNGQFY.

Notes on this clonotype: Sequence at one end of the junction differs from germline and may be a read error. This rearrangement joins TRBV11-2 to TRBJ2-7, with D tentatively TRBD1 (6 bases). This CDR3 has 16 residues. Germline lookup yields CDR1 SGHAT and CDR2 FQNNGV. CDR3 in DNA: TGTGTCAGCAGCTCATGGTCAGGGGCCGGCTCCTACGAGCAGTACTTC. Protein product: CVSSSWSGAGSYEQYF.

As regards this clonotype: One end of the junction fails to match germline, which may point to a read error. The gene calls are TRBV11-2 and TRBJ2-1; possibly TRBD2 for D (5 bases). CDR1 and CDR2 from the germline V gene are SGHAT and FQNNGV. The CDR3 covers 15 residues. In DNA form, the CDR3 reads TGTGCCACCAGCTTTATAGCGCGAGGAGACAATGATCAGTTCTTC. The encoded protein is CATSFIARGDNDQFF.

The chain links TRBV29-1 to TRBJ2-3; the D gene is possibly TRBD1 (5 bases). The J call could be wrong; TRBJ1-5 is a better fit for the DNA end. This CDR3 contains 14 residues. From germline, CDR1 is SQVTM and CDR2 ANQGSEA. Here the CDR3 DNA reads TGCAGCGTTGCGGATTTCGGGGTCCAGGGTAGGCAGCATTTT. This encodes CSVADFGVQGRQHF.

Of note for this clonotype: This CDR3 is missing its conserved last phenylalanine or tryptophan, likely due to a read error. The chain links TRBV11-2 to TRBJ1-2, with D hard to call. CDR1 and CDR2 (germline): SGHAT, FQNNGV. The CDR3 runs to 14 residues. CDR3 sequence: CASSLTRTNYGYTL. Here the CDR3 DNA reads TGTGCCAGCAGTTTAACACGTACTAATTATGGCTACACCCTC.

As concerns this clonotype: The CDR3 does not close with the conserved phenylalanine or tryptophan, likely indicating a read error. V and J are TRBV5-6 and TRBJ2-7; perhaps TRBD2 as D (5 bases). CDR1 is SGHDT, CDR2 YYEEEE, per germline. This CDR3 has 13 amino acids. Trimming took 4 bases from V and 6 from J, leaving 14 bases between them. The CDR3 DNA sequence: TGTGCCAGCAGCCCAGCGGAAGTGGGCGAGCAGTACCTC. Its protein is CASSPAEVGEQYL.

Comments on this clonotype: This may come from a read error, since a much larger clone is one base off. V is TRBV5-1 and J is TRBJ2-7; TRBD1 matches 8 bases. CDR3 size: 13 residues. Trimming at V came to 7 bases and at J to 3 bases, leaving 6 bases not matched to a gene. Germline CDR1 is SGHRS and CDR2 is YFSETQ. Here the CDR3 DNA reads TGCGCCAGCCGCCGGGACAGGAGCTACGAGCAGTACTTC. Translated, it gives CASRRDRSYEQYF.

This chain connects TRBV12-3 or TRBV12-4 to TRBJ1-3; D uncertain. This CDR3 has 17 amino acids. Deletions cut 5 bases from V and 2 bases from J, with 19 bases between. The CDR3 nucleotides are TGTGCCAGCAGTCCCTTCCGGCAGGCTGTCCCTGGAAACACCATATATTTT. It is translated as CASSPFRQAVPGNTIYF.

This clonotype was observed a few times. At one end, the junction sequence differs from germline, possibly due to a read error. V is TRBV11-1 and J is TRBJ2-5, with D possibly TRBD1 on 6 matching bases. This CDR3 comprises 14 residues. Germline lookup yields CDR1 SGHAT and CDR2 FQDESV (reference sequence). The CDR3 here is CAGSLGQPQETHYF. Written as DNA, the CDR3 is TGTGCCGGCAGCCTGGGACAACCCCAAGAGACCCATTACTTC. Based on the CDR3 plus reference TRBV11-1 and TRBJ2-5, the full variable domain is EAEVAQSPRYKITEKSQAVAFWCDPISGHATLYWYRQILGQGPELLVQFQDESVVDDSQLPKDRFSAERLKGVDSTLKIQPAELGDSAMYLCAGSLGQPQETHYFGPGTRLLVL.

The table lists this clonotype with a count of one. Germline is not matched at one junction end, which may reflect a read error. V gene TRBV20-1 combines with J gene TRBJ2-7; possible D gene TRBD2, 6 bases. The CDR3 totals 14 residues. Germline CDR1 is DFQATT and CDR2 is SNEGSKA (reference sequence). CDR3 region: CSTRWGLAAYEQYF. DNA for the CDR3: TGCAGTACTAGATGGGGACTGGCGGCATACGAGCAGTACTTC.

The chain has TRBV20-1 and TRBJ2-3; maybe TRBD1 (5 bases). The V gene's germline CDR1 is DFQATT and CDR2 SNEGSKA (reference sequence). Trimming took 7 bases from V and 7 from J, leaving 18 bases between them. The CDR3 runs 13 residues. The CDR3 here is CSVTRLDTNTQYF. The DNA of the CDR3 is TGCAGTGTTACCCGACTGGACACTAATACGCAGTATTTT.

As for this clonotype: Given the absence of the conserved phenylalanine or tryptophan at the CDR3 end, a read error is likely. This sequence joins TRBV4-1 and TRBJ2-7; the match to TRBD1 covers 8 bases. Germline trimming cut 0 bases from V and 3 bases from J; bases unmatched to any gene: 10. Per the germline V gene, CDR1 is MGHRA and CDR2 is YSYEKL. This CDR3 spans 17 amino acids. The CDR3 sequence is CASSQERIGTGFYEQYH. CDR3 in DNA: TGCGCCAGCAGCCAAGAAAGGATTGGGACAGGCTTCTACGAGCAGTACCAC.

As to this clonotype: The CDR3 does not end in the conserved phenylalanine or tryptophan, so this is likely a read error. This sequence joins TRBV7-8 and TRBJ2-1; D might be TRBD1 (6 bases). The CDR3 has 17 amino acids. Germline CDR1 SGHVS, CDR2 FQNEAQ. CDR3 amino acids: CTSSTKPGHGFYNEQFV. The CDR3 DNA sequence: TGTACCAGCAGCACTAAACCGGGACATGGTTTTTACAATGAGCAGTTCGTC.

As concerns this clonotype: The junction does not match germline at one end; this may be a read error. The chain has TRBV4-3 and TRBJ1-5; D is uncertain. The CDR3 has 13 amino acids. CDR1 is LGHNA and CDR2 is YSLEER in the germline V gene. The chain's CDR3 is CDSSRILNQPQHF. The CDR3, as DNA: TGCGACAGCAGCCGAATCCTCAATCAGCCTCAGCATTTT.

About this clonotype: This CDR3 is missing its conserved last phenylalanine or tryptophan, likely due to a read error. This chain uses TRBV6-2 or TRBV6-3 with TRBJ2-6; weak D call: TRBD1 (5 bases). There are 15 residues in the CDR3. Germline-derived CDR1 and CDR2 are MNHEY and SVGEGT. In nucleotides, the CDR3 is TGTGCCAGCAGTTACTCGACCTCTGGGGCCAACGTTCTGACTTCC. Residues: CASSYSTSGANVLTS.

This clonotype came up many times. The CDR3 bases are TGTGCCAGCAGCCCCCATGAGAGCTTATCTACCTACGAGCAGTACTTC. This gives the protein CASSPHESLSTYEQYF. The rearrangement uses TRBV6-5 and TRBJ2-7; D is uncertain. V lost 6 bases and J lost 2, with 20 bases in between. CDR1 and CDR2 from the germline V gene are MNHEY and SVGAGI. The CDR3 has 16 residues.

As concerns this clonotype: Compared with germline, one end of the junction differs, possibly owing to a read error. The CDR3 DNA sequence: TGTGCCAGCAGTTACTTTTTATTAAACCGTAATTCACCCCCCCACTTT. Protein sequence: CASSYFLLNRNSPPHF. The rearrangement uses TRBV6-6 and TRBJ1-6; D remains unclear. This CDR3 is 16 amino acids long. In germline, CDR1 is MNHNY, CDR2 SVGAGI (reference sequence).

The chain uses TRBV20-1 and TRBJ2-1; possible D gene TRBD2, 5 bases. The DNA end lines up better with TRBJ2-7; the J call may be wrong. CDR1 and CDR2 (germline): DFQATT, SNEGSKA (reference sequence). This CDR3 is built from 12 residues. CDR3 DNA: TGCAGTGCTAGTTCCGGGAATGACGAGCAGTACTTC. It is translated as CSASSGNDEQYF.